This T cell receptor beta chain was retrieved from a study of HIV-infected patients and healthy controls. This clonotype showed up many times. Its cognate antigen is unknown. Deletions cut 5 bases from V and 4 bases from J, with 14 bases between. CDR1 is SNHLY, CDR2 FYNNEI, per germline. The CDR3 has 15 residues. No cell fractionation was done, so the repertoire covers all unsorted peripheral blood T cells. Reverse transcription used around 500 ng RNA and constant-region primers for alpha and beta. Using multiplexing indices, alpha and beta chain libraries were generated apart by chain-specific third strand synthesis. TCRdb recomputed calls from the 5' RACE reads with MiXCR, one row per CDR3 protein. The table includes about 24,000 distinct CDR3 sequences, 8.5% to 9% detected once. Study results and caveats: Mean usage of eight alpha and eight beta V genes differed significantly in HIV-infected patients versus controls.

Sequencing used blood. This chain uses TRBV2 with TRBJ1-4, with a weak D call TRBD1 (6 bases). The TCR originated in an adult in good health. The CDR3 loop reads CASSSLGTFNEKLFF. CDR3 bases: TGTGCCAGCAGTTCCTTAGGGACATTTAATGAAAAACTGTTTTTT.